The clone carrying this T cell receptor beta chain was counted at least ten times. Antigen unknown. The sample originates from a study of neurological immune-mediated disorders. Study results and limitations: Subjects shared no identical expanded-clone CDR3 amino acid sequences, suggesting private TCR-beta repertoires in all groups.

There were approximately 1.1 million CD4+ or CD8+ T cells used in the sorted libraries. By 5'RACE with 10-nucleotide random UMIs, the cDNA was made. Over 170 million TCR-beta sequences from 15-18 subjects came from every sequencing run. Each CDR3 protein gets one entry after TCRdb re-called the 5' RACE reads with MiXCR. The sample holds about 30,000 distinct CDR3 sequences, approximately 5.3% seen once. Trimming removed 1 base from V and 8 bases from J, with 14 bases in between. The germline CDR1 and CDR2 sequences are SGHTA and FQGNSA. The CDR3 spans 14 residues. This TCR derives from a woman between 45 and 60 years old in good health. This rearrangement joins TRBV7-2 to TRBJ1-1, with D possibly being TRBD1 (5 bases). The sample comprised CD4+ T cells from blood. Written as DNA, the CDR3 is TGTGCCAGCAGCTTAGGTTTGACAGATAAAGAAGCTTTCTTT. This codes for CASSLGLTDKEAFF.